The present entry profiles one T cell receptor (beta chain) with its context. This sample is drawn from a study of blood T cell repertoires in COVID-19. Per the authors' pipeline: Nucleated cell number was recorded as an estimate derived from reference gene primer amplification. Measured with immunoSEQ multiplex PCR; TCRdb has only the in-frame clones, and not every one. That table supplies the V and J calls and clone size; D and trimming were determined from the DNA. The table has fewer than 300,000 clones, nearly 90% seen once. The V gene's germline CDR1 is SGHRS and CDR2 YFSETQ. The CDR3 covers 13 residues. The J segment lost 2 bases and the V segment lost 9 bases, leaving 3 bases of the junction unmatched.

The chain uses TRBV5-1 and TRBJ2-1, with 9 bases that match TRBD1. Source material: peripheral blood. This receptor was obtained from a man between 18 and 35 years old with active or convalescent COVID-19. The CDR3 reads CAIRTGAYNEQFF. In DNA, the CDR3 is TGCGCCATCAGGACAGGGGCCTACAATGAGCAGTTCTTC.